Here is one T cell receptor beta chain with its context. These data come from a study of blood T cell repertoires in COVID-19. The J segment lost 7 bases and the V segment lost 6 bases, leaving 8 bases of the junction unmatched. The CDR3 runs 15 residues. The germline V gene encodes CDR1 SEHNR and CDR2 FQNEAQ (reference sequence). Measured with immunoSEQ multiplex PCR; TCRdb has only the in-frame clones, and not every one. Of about 250,000 clones detected, approximately 88% appear once; the ten largest clones hold 2% to 3%. Sequencing was done on a sample of PBMCs or T cells enriched from blood (not recorded which). The rearrangement links TRBV7-9 to TRBJ2-3, with 12 bases fitting TRBD2. This receptor was taken from a woman aged 30 to 39 with acute COVID-19. This chain's CDR3 is CASSARLAGDNTQYF. CDR3 bases: TGTGCCAGCAGTGCCCGACTAGCGGGGGACAATACGCAGTATTTT.